The 19 T cell receptor beta chains given below trace back to one sample, sequenced in a study of blood T cell repertoires in COVID-19. The protocol was immunoSEQ multiplex PCR, while the TCRdb copy is restricted to in-frame clones and leaves out a portion. The sample records a few hundred thousand clones, 75% to 85% being singletons. The material sequenced was peripheral blood. The receptor set was obtained from a human donor in a cohort sampled during active COVID-19.

The chain recombines TRBV6-5 with TRBJ2-2, with D possibly TRBD1 on 6 matching bases. V was pared by 0 bases and J by 5 bases, with 13 bases between. Germline V gene lookup returns CDR1 MNHEY and CDR2 SVGAGI. This CDR3 comprises 16 residues. Here the CDR3 reads CASSYSQQGVTGELFF. Written as DNA, the CDR3 is TGTGCCAGCAGTTACTCGCAACAGGGTGTAACCGGGGAGCTGTTTTTT.

The chain carries TRBV24-1 and TRBJ1-3; D might be TRBD1 (6 bases). This CDR3 is built from 13 residues. Per germline, CDR1 KGHDR and CDR2 SFDVKD. V was cut by 5 bases and J by 7 bases, with 11 bases left in between. CDR3 sequence reads: CATSGTQGNTIYF. CDR3 in DNA: TGTGCCACCAGTGGAACCCAGGGGAACACCATATATTTT.

The J gene is TRBJ2-1, the V gene TRBV12-3 or TRBV12-4; 9 nucleotides agree with TRBD2. V was clipped by 5 bases and J by 16 bases; unmatched bases: 12. The CDR3 has 13 residues. The CDR3 bases are TGTGCCAGCAGTATCAGTATAGCGGGGGCCAAATTCTTC. Protein: CASSISIAGAKFF.

The chain carries TRBV13 and TRBJ2-7, with 7 bases identical to TRBD1. The CDR3 loop spans 14 amino acids. Germline assignment: CDR1 PRHDT and CDR2 FYEKMQ (reference sequence). The J segment lost 4 bases and the V segment lost 0 bases, leaving 3 bases of the junction unmatched. In DNA, the CDR3 is TGTGCCAGCAGCTTAGGAGGGACAGTTTACGAGCAGTACTTC. This gives the protein CASSLGGTVYEQYF.

The chain is built from TRBV3-1 (or the pseudogene TRBV3-2) and TRBJ1-1, with D perhaps TRBD1 (5 bases). Trimming cost V 0 bases and J 5 bases, with 10 bases left between them. CDR3 length: 14 amino acids. CDR1 and CDR2 (germline): LGHDT, YNNKEL (reference sequence). The CDR3 region is CASSQEGGVTEAFF. CDR3 bases: TGTGCCAGCAGCCAAGAGGGGGGGGTGACTGAAGCTTTCTTT.

V usage is TRBV9 and J usage is TRBJ2-7, with TRBD1 as a possible D gene (6 bases). The CDR3 runs 17 residues. V was pared by 0 bases and J by 5 bases, with 21 bases between. Germline CDR1 reads SGDLS; CDR2 reads YYNGEE. The CDR3 spells CASSVEEGDPMADEQYF. The CDR3 DNA is TGTGCCAGCAGCGTAGAAGAGGGGGACCCGATGGCAGACGAGCAGTACTTC.

V gene TRBV5-6 combines with J gene TRBJ1-4; D may be TRBD1 (6 bases). The CDR3 consists of 17 residues. Germline CDR1 is SGHDT and CDR2 is YYEEEE. Trimming pared 0 bases from V and 8 bases from J, leaving 20 bases between. The CDR3 loop reads CASSLGGTLGSGEKLFF. The DNA for the CDR3 is TGTGCCAGCAGCTTGGGGGGGACACTGGGTTCGGGCGAAAAACTGTTTTTT.

This clone appeared a single time. This rearrangement joins TRBV7-3 to TRBJ2-3; 7 bases are a match to TRBD1. V dropped 2 bases and J dropped 11; count of bases not matched to a gene: 7. CDR1 is SGHTA and CDR2 is FQGTGA in the germline V gene. This CDR3 is built from 13 residues. The CDR3 is CASSLRVDREQYF. CDR3 DNA sequence: TGTGCCAGCAGCTTACGGGTTGACAGGGAGCAGTATTTT.

Only one count was recorded for this clone. V is TRBV15 and J is TRBJ1-1, with D hard to call. CDR3 length equals 13 residues. Between the trimmed V and J ends, which lost 6 bases and 9 bases, there was a span of 17 bases. Germline CDR1 reads LNHNV; CDR2 reads YYDKDF (reference sequence). The CDR3 is CATSSDGVLKAFF. The CDR3, as DNA: TGTGCCACCAGTTCCGACGGGGTCTTAAAAGCTTTCTTT. The whole variable domain, filled in from reference TRBV15 and TRBJ1-1, reads DAMVIQNPRYQVTQFGKPVTLSCSQTLNHNVMYWYQQKSSQAPKLLFHYYDKDFNNEADTPDNFQSRRPNTSFCFLDIRSPGLGDTAMYLCATSSDGVLKAFFGQGTRLTVV.

The V gene is TRBV10-3, the J gene TRBJ2-5; 8 bases line up with TRBD1. This CDR3 is built from 13 residues. V gave up 8 bases and J gave up 2 bases; unmatched junction bases: 4. CDR1 and CDR2 (germline): ENHRY, SYGVKD. The CDR3 nucleotides read TGTGCCATCGGACAGGGCATTCAAGAGACCCAGTACTTC. It translates to CAIGQGIQETQYF.

This clone was recorded only once. V and J are TRBV11-1 and TRBJ2-1; 9 bases are a match to TRBD2. The CDR3 extends over 14 amino acids. Germline-derived CDR1 and CDR2 are SGHAT and FQDESV (reference sequence). V gave up 7 bases and J gave up 5 bases; unmatched junction bases: 6. CDR3 sequence (DNA): TGTGCCAGCACCTTGCGGGGGGGCGACAATGAGCAGTTCTTC. This gives the protein CASTLRGGDNEQFF.

CDR3 DNA sequence: TGCGCCAGCAGCCAACTGGGGGTAGGGACTAGCTCCTACGAGCAGTACTTC. Protein product: CASSQLGVGTSSYEQYF. The gene calls are TRBV4-1 and TRBJ2-7; 8 bases agree with TRBD2. The CDR3 totals 17 residues. V lost 2 bases to trimming and J lost 0 bases; unmatched junction nucleotides: 9. Germline lookup yields CDR1 MGHRA and CDR2 YSYEKL.

This clone showed up just a few times. This chain joins TRBV19 and TRBJ2-7; D not certain. The germline V gene encodes CDR1 LNHDA and CDR2 SQIVND (reference sequence). The length of the CDR3 is 14 residues. V lost 4 bases, J lost 5 bases, and 15 bases lay in between. CDR3 amino acids: CASSRSLTSNEQYF. The CDR3 DNA sequence: TGTGCCAGTAGTAGATCCCTCACAAGTAACGAGCAGTACTTC.

The chain recombines TRBV2 with TRBJ2-2; D not resolved. The CDR3 loop spans 13 amino acids. V was shortened by 0 bases and J by 4 bases, with 3 bases between the two germline ends. Looked up from germline, CDR1 is SNHLY and CDR2 is FYNNEI. The CDR3 sequence is CASSEASTGELFF. The CDR3 DNA reads TGTGCCAGCAGTGAAGCTAGCACCGGGGAGCTGTTTTTT.

This chain links TRBV7-8 with TRBJ2-5; perhaps TRBD1 as D (6 bases). Germline V gene sequence: CDR1 SGHVS, CDR2 FQNEAQ. CDR3 length: 16 residues. V gave up 4 bases and J gave up 4 bases, with 19 bases separating them. The CDR3 is CASSYPEGVVRETQYF. CDR3 in DNA: TGTGCCAGCAGCTACCCAGAGGGGGTGGTACGAGAGACCCAGTACTTC.

The chain couples TRBV19 to TRBJ1-2; D perhaps matches TRBD1 (5 bases). Germline assignment: CDR1 LNHDA and CDR2 SQIVND (reference sequence). Trimming pared 3 bases from V and 1 base from J, leaving 9 bases between. This CDR3 spans 14 amino acids. CDR3 nucleotide sequence: TGTGCCAGTAGTATGGGACTCTTTAACTATGGCTACACCTTC. This encodes CASSMGLFNYGYTF.

The genes are TRBV24-1 and TRBJ1-5, with D possibly being TRBD1 (6 bases). V lost 2 bases and J 7 bases, leaving 20 bases between the germline ends. Germline lookup yields CDR1 KGHDR and CDR2 SFDVKD. The CDR3 has 17 amino acids. CDR3: CATSDSPRGGAEQPQHF. The CDR3 DNA reads as TGTGCCACCAGTGATTCCCCTCGGGGGGGGGCCGAACAGCCCCAGCATTTT.

This chain joins TRBV18 and TRBJ2-1, with 8 bases identical to TRBD1. Germline V gene sequence: CDR1 KGHSH, CDR2 LQKENI. The trim removed 6 bases at V and 9 bases at J, leaving 10 bases unmatched. This CDR3 region has 14 residues. CDR3 in amino acids: CASSPRDRIREQFF. CDR3 nucleotide sequence: TGTGCCAGCTCCCCCCGGGACAGGATCCGTGAGCAGTTCTTC.

This clone was detected only a few times. The chain combines TRBV6-5 with TRBJ2-7; no reliable D call. The V gene's germline CDR1 is MNHEY and CDR2 SVGAGI. Trimming took 6 bases from V and 5 from J, leaving 17 bases between them. There are 14 residues in the CDR3. The CDR3 bases are TGTGCCAGCAGAGCGAGGTCGCAAAGCCACGAGCAGTACTTC. Translated, it gives CASRARSQSHEQYF.